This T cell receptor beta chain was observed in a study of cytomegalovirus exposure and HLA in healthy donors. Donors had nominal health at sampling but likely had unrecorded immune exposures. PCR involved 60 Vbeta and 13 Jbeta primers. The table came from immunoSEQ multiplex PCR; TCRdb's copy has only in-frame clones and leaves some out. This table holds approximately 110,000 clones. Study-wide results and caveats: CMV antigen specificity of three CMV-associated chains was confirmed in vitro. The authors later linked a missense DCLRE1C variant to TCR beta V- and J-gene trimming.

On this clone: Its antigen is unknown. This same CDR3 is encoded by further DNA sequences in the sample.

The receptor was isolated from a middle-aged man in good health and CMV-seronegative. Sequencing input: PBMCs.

The CDR3 DNA sequence: TGTGCCAGCAGTGACGAGCTAGCCCCTGGCTATGAGCAGTTCTTC. As protein: CASSDELAPGYEQFF. The chain has TRBV6-4 and TRBJ2-1; perhaps TRBD2 as D (5 bases). The germline CDR1 and CDR2 sequences are MRHNA and SNTAGT. V was pared by 2 bases and J by 8 bases, with 16 bases between. The CDR3 spans 15 residues.